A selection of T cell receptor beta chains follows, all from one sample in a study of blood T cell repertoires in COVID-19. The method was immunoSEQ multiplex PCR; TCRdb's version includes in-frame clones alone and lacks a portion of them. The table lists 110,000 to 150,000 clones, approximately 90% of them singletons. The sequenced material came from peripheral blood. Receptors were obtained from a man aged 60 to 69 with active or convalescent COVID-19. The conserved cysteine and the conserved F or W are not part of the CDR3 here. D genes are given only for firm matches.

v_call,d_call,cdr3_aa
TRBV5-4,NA,ASSLAPHDLNTEAF
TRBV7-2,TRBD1,ASSAGTASYNEQF
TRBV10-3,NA,AISEASTDTQY
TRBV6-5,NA,ASSSTLNTEAF
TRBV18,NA,ASAGRNYGYT
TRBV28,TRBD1,ASSLGIRGQGPGNTIY
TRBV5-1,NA,ASSSGGLTDTQY
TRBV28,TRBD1,ASRGTGGDEQF
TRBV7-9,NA,ASSSSVGAEAF
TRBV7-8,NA,ASSLGRVYEQY
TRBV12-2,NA,ASRPRRAGGGPTSEQF
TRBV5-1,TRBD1,ASSSTGGAGNTIY
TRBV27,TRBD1,ASSSYRGNTEAF
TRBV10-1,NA,ASSANRDAYEQY
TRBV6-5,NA,ASSYSGRANTGELF
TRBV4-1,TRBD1,ASSQGDRGTGELF
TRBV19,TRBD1,ASSGDRANGYT
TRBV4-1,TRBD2,ASSYRTSGGYNEQF
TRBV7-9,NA,ASSLGGEQF
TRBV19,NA,ASSERSGKSAF
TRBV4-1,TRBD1,ASSQEIVGQGIHEQY
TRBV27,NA,ASSLSGRGAEAF
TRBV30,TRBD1,AWSRQGETEAF
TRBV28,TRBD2,ASNRLAGSIEQY
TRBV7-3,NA,ASSLNSGIASEAF
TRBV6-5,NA,ASSYSAGMSTQY
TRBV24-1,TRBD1,ATSGTPGQGESNEKLF
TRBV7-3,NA,ASGVQRADTQY
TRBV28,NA,ASSLGAGKADGNTIY
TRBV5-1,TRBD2,ASSPIAGAYNEQF
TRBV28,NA,ASLREGYT
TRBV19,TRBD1,ASTLTGESYNEQF
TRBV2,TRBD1,ASSARDRLVQPQH
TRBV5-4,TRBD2,ASSLGLAGGSEQF
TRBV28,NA,ASRPGGNQPQH
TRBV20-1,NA,SASTGPGNTGELF
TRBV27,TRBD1,ASGGQGETQY
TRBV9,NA,ASSSPGIRDYGYT
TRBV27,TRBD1,ASPGQVRNSNQPQH
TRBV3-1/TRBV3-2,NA,ASSQVMGAGYT
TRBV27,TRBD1,ASSRGRTGYEQY
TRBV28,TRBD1,ASYTGGSNEKLF
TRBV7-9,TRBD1,ASSLVTGGYGYT
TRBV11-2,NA,ASSLDQSDTQY
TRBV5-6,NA,ASSLGQILSQPQH
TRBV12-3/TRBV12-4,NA,ASSTLPGYEQY
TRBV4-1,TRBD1,ASSHPKGQGAGQPQH
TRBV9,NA,ASSVGGRATYGYT
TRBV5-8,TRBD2,ASSLRSGGFSGELF